One sample yielded the 21 T cell receptor beta chains listed below, sequenced in a study of cytomegalovirus exposure and HLA in healthy donors. Amplification used 60 Vbeta primers and 13 Jbeta primers. Here immunoSEQ multiplex PCR was the method, and the copy in TCRdb shows in-frame clones only, minus some. This table holds approximately 130,000 clones, approximately 79% found once. What was sequenced was PBMCs. The receptors shown here come from a man aged 50 to 59 in good health and CMV-seropositive.

This rearrangement joins TRBV6-5 to TRBJ1-2; 12 positions match TRBD1. The CDR3 loop spans 15 amino acids. CDR1 is MNHEY and CDR2 is SVGAGI in the germline V gene. The junction had 9 bases not matched to a gene; V was cut back by 7 bases and J by 6 bases. Here the CDR3 DNA reads TGTGCCAGCAAACGGGGGGACAGGGGGCGCGATGGCTACACCTTC. Its translation is CASKRGDRGRDGYTF.

The chain is built from TRBV10-2 and TRBJ1-1, with D possibly matching TRBD1 (5 bases). This CDR3 is built from 13 residues. Germline loops: CDR1 WSHSY, CDR2 SAAADI. V was pared by 4 bases and J by 0 bases, with 6 bases between. DNA for the CDR3: TGCGCCAGCAGTGGACAGTTGAACACTGAAGCTTTCTTT. Protein: CASSGQLNTEAFF.

V is TRBV9 and J is TRBJ1-1, with D possibly matching TRBD1 (5 bases). V was trimmed by 4 bases and J by 1 base, leaving 17 bases between them. In germline, CDR1 is SGDLS, CDR2 YYNGEE. The CDR3 covers 16 residues. The CDR3 DNA follows: TGTGCCAGCAGCCCCCGAGTGGGGGGAGGGAACACTGAAGCTTTCTTT. Encoded protein: CASSPRVGGGNTEAFF.

The chain couples TRBV7-3 to TRBJ2-1; TRBD2 matches at 10 bases. With V trimmed by 4 bases and J by 8 bases, 5 bases remained unmatched. Germline V gene sequence: CDR1 SGHTA, CDR2 FQGTGA. This CDR3 comprises 14 residues. The CDR3 DNA follows: TGTGCCAGCAGCTCGGGACTAGCGAGCGATGAGCAGTTCTTC. Translating it yields CASSSGLASDEQFF.

V gene TRBV27 combines with J gene TRBJ1-4, with D possibly TRBD1 on 6 matching bases. The CDR3 length is 17 residues. Germline CDR1 and CDR2: MNHEY and SMNVEV (reference sequence). The V and J ends lost 8 bases and 8 bases respectively, with 27 bases between them. The CDR3 bases are TGTGCCAGCCGCCGGACAGCTGTAGTTTTCAGTTTCGAAAAACTGTTTTTT. It encodes CASRRTAVVFSFEKLFF. Based on the CDR3 plus reference TRBV27 and TRBJ1-4, the full variable domain is EAQVTQNPRYLITVTGKKLTVTCSQNMNHEYMSWYRQDPGLGLRQIYYSMNVEVTDKGDVPEGYKVSRKEKRNFPLILESPSPNQTSLYFCASRRTAVVFSFEKLFFGSGTQLSVL.

Details on this clone: A read error may produce the germline difference seen at one junction end. The V gene is TRBV7-9, the J gene TRBJ1-1; D unresolved. Germline loops: CDR1 SEHNR, CDR2 FQNEAQ (reference sequence). The CDR3 totals 15 residues. The DNA for the CDR3 is TGTTCCAGCAGCTTAGCGGAGGGAGCCAACACTGAAGCTTTCTTT. This codes for CSSSLAEGANTEAFF.

The rearrangement uses TRBV7-2 and TRBJ2-5; the match to TRBD2 covers 7 bases. Germline V gives CDR1 SGHTA, CDR2 FQGNSA. Trimming cost V 5 bases and J 6 bases; bases outside gene matches: 6. This CDR3 has 13 amino acids. CDR3 coding DNA: TGTGCCAGCAGCCCAGAAGCGGGGCAGACCCAGTACTTC. Residues: CASSPEAGQTQYF.

J is TRBJ1-1 and V is TRBV5-1; TRBD1 matches at 9 bases. Germline V CDR1 and CDR2: SGHRS, YFSETQ. The trim removed 4 bases at V and 5 bases at J, leaving 12 bases unmatched. The CDR3 runs 16 residues. The CDR3 DNA is TGCGCCAGCAGCCCCCGGCTCCCGACAGGGGGAACTGAAGCTTTCTTT. Translating gives CASSPRLPTGGTEAFF.

The chain employs TRBV6-5 and TRBJ1-5, with TRBD1 as a possible D gene (5 bases). Trimming shortened V by 4 bases and J by 10 bases, and 20 bases separated the two germline ends. Germline V CDR1 and CDR2: MNHEY, SVGAGI. There are 15 residues in the CDR3. CDR3 region: CASSLLGGTESPQHF. In DNA form, the CDR3 reads TGTGCCAGCAGTTTGCTGGGGGGTACGGAAAGCCCCCAGCATTTT.

V gene TRBV7-9 combines with J gene TRBJ1-2; possible D gene TRBD1, 5 bases. The CDR3 has 14 residues. The germline V and J ends were trimmed by 1 base and 4 bases, with 10 bases remaining between them. The germline gives CDR1 SEHNR, CDR2 FQNEAQ (reference sequence). The CDR3 loop reads CASSLDQGTYGYTF. In DNA form, the CDR3 reads TGTGCCAGCAGCTTAGATCAGGGTACCTATGGCTACACCTTC.

The chain uses TRBV5-3 and TRBJ2-5, with 10 bases identical to TRBD2. TRBV5-3 is an ORF for which the function is uncertain. The CDR3 totals 19 residues. V dropped 2 bases and J dropped 0; count of bases not matched to a gene: 13. CDR3 sequence: CARSFASGRRGVNQETQYF. DNA of the CDR3: TGTGCCAGAAGCTTCGCTAGCGGGAGACGAGGGGTAAACCAAGAGACCCAGTACTTC.

The chain is built from TRBV7-6 and TRBJ2-1; tentatively, D is TRBD1 (5 bases). The CDR3 is 16 residues long. Germline loops: CDR1 SGHVS, CDR2 FNYEAQ. V lost 4 bases, J lost 1 base, and 14 bases lay in between. The CDR3 reads CASSSGQTGSYNEQFF. CDR3 nucleotide sequence: TGTGCCAGCAGCTCCGGACAAACCGGTTCCTACAATGAGCAGTTCTTC.

In this sample, this clone turned up a few times. The chain carries TRBV28 and TRBJ1-5, with unresolved D. The V end was cut by 6 bases, the J end by 7 bases, with 13 bases between. Germline values: CDR1 MDHEN, CDR2 SYDVKM. The CDR3 runs to 13 residues. CDR3 DNA: TGTGCCAGCAGCCCGGTGCCGGGGCAGCCCCAGCATTTT. Translated: CASSPVPGQPQHF.

This chain connects TRBV7-2 to TRBJ2-7; 7 nucleotides agree with TRBD2. V trimming: 5 bases; J trimming: 0 bases; junction bases outside the gene matches: 13. CDR3 length equals 17 residues. Germline CDR1 is SGHTA and CDR2 is FQGNSA. CDR3 nucleotide sequence: TGTGCCAGCAGCCCTCGGCCGCCGACTAGCTACTCCTACGAGCAGTACTTC. It yields the protein CASSPRPPTSYSYEQYF.

The chain links TRBV2 to TRBJ2-1, with 12 bases matching TRBD2. Germline loops: CDR1 SNHLY, CDR2 FYNNEI. V gave up 5 bases and J gave up 6 bases; unmatched junction bases: 2. The CDR3 covers 14 residues. For the CDR3, the DNA is TGTGCCAGCAGTAAGGGACTAGCGGGCAATGAGCAGTTCTTC. Protein sequence: CASSKGLAGNEQFF.

The J gene is TRBJ1-1, the V gene TRBV20-1, with a tentative D call TRBD1 (5 bases). CDR1 DFQATT and CDR2 SNEGSKA come from the germline V gene (reference sequence). The germline V and J ends were trimmed by 0 bases and 8 bases, with 7 bases remaining between them. This CDR3 has 11 residues. The DNA for the CDR3 is TGCAGTGCTAGAGATAAGGGGGAAGCTTTCTTT. Encoded protein: CSARDKGEAFF.

V is TRBV12-5 and J is TRBJ1-1, with no clear D. CDR3 size: 13 residues. The V gene's germline CDR1 is LGHNT and CDR2 FRNRAP. Between the trimmed V and J ends, which lost 6 bases and 3 bases, there was a span of 11 bases. CDR3 protein: CASGVDTDTEAFF. The CDR3 region has the DNA TGTGCTAGTGGCGTAGACACGGACACTGAAGCTTTCTTT.

The chain has TRBV21-1 and TRBJ2-5; the table calls TRBD2, which could not be checked here. TRBV21-1 is noted as a pseudogene. The CDR3 is 17 amino acids. CDR3 in DNA: TGTGCCAGCAGCAAAGCCCTACTAGCGGGAGAGGAAGAGACCCAGTACTTC. Its translation is CASSKALLAGEEETQYF.

This clone is a singleton in its sample. The V gene is TRBV7-9, the J gene TRBJ2-2; maybe TRBD1 (5 bases). Trimming pared 5 bases from V and 5 bases from J, leaving 18 bases between. The V gene's germline CDR1 is SEHNR and CDR2 FQNEAQ (reference sequence). The CDR3 is 16 amino acids. This CDR3 is CASSPQAGIGTGELFF. The CDR3 DNA follows: TGTGCCAGCAGCCCCCAAGCAGGGATTGGGACCGGGGAGCTGTTTTTT.

In DNA form, the CDR3 reads TGCAGCGTCTGCGAGGGGGCTTACGAGCAGTACTTC. Its protein product is CSVCEGAYEQYF. The chain links TRBV29-1 to TRBJ2-7; 7 bases fit TRBD1. Germline trimming cut 6 bases from V and 4 bases from J; bases unmatched to any gene: 6. Germline-derived CDR1 and CDR2 are SQVTM and ANQGSEA. The CDR3 runs to 12 residues.

The chain has TRBV6-1 and TRBJ2-5; possibly TRBD1 for D (6 bases). The CDR3 spans 15 residues. Germline CDR1 MNHNS, CDR2 SASEGT. Trimming left V 6 bases short and J 5 bases short, with 19 bases between. The CDR3 DNA sequence: TGTGCCAGCAGCGTTAATAACAGGGTACGGGAGACCCAGTACTTC. It codes for CASSVNNRVRETQYF.